This note documents a single T cell receptor (beta chain) sequence. These data originate in a study of T cells in tumors after PD-1 blockade. Study at large: During anti-PD-1 treatment, some patients continued daily vismodegib 150 mg.

This CDR3 has 16 amino acids. The V end was cut by 8 bases, the J end by 0 bases, with 19 bases between. Germline V gene data show CDR1 as MNHEY and CDR2 as SMNVEV (reference sequence). Libraries were prepared by immunoSEQ multiplex PCR; TCRdb keeps only in-frame clonotypes and omits some of them. The sample has some 18,000 clones; 81% are singletons. This sequence joins TRBV27 and TRBJ1-2; TRBD1 is a possible D gene (6 bases). The sample was PBMCs, taken after anti-PD-1 therapy. The sequence came from a human donor with advanced basal cell or squamous cell carcinoma (not recorded which). The CDR3, as DNA: TGTGCCAGCGCCCTAATCGGACAGACCCCTAACTATGGCTACACCTTC. This gives the protein CASALIGQTPNYGYTF.